The 4 T cell receptor beta chains in this list originate from one sample, sequenced in a study of CD8 T cells in Susac syndrome. Reverse transcription used roughly 0.5 to 1 ug RNA and random hexamers. MiXCR was run by TCRdb on the immunoSEQ multiplex PCR reads, yielding one entry per CDR3 protein. The sample includes some 150,000 distinct CDR3 sequences, approximately 94% of them seen just once. What was sequenced was CD4+ T cells from PBMCs. These TCRs come from a human donor in good health.

The chain is built from TRBV7-9 and TRBJ1-2, with D tentatively TRBD1 (5 bases). Germline loops: CDR1 SEHNR, CDR2 FQNEAQ (reference sequence). The CDR3 runs 13 residues. V lost 3 bases, J lost 7 bases, and 12 bases lay in between. This chain's CDR3 is CASSLQGASGYTF. CDR3 coding DNA: TGTGCCAGCAGCTTGCAGGGTGCGAGTGGCTACACCTTC.

The chain carries TRBV6-5 and TRBJ2-7; TRBD2 agrees at 7 bases. The J segment lost 3 bases and the V segment lost 4 bases, leaving 9 bases of the junction unmatched. Germline-derived CDR1 and CDR2 are MNHEY and SVGAGI. The CDR3 length is 15 residues. Here the CDR3 DNA reads TGTGCCAGCAGTTCCCCGGCGGGGGTCGGCTACGAGCAGTACTTC. Amino acid sequence: CASSSPAGVGYEQYF.

This clonotype was seen a single time. The chain has TRBV11-1 and TRBJ2-5, with D tentatively TRBD2 (6 bases). There are 14 residues in the CDR3. The V gene lost 5 bases and the J gene lost 5 bases, with 15 bases spanning the gap. Per the germline V gene, CDR1 is SGHAT and CDR2 is FQDESV (reference sequence). CDR3 nucleotide sequence: TGTGCCAGCAGCCCGAGGGCCCGGGAGGAGACCCAGTACTTC. It encodes CASSPRAREETQYF. Based on the CDR3 plus reference TRBV11-1 and TRBJ2-5, the full variable domain is EAEVAQSPRYKITEKSQAVAFWCDPISGHATLYWYRQILGQGPELLVQFQDESVVDDSQLPKDRFSAERLKGVDSTLKIQPAELGDSAMYLCASSPRAREETQYFGPGTRLLVL.

J is TRBJ2-1 and V is TRBV3-1; TRBD2 is a possible D gene (6 bases). This CDR3 comprises 13 residues. Germline V gives CDR1 LGHDT, CDR2 YNNKEL (reference sequence). With 2 bases removed from V and 15 bases from J, the gap between germline ends came to 17 bases. The CDR3 loop reads CASSQRSKAGPFF. The CDR3 bases are TGTGCCAGCAGCCAAAGATCGAAGGCGGGACCGTTCTTC.